Sequencing of this TCR beta chain was carried out in a study of blood T cell repertoires in COVID-19. Study at large: Acute-phase and convalescent COVID-19 samples originated in the United States, Italy and Spain. T cells, B-cell-depleted T cells, or PBMCs supplied cDNA or gDNA.

This CDR3 comprises 13 residues. From germline, CDR1 is MDHEN and CDR2 SYDVKM. The junction had 7 bases not matched to a gene; V was cut back by 10 bases and J by 5 bases. Original data processing: Amplification of reference gene primers provided the estimated nucleated cell counts. TCRdb keeps only in-frame clones here, not all; method: immunoSEQ multiplex PCR. Clone size and V and J calls were adopted from that table, with D and trimming inferred from the DNA. The sample has some 250,000 clones; about four fifths are singletons. This chain connects TRBV28 to TRBJ2-2; 7 positions match TRBD1. Sequenced material: peripheral blood. The clonotype was recovered from a woman older than 75 with acute or convalescent COVID-19. This CDR3 is CATSDRATGELFF. The CDR3, as DNA: TGTGCCACCAGCGACAGGGCGACCGGGGAGCTGTTTTTT. The entire variable domain, with the rest obtained from reference TRBV28 and TRBJ2-2, is as follows: DVKVTQSSRYLVKRTGEKVFLECVQDMDHENMFWYRQDPGLGLRLIYFSYDVKMKEKGDIPEGYSVSREKKERFSLILESASTNQTSMYLCATSDRATGELFFGEGSRLTVL.